This T cell receptor (beta chain) is from a study of CD8+ T cells in alopecia areata. TCR sequencing used cDNA made by reverse transcription of extracted RNA. The protocol was immunoSEQ multiplex PCR, while the TCRdb copy is restricted to in-frame clones and leaves out a portion. This repertoire shows about 180,000 clones, roughly 60% found once; its top ten account for over 1.5%. Germline CDR1 GTSNPN, CDR2 SVGIG (reference sequence). Trimming took 4 bases from V and 9 from J; bases not matched to a gene: 10. The CDR3 totals 13 residues. The rearrangement joins TRBV30 to TRBJ1-1; TRBD1 matches 8 bases. This clonotype originated in a human donor with alopecia areata. Sequencing was performed on CD4+ T cells sorted from blood, taken at week 0. In nucleotides, the CDR3 is TGTGCCTGGACCTATAGAACAGGGGGAAAAGCTTTCTTT. Translating it yields CAWTYRTGGKAFF.